This T cell receptor (beta chain) was documented in a study of blood T cell repertoires in COVID-19. Across the whole study: Samples representing acute and convalescent COVID-19 were sourced from the United States, Italy and Spain. The cDNA or gDNA used as material had been derived from T cells, B-cell-depleted T cells, or PBMCs.

Generated by immunoSEQ multiplex PCR, the TCRdb table keeps only in-frame clones and is missing some. This sample has under 40,000 clones; over 70% occur once, and the top ten carry less than 25%. V was pared by 3 bases and J by 3 bases, with 11 bases between. CDR1 is GTSNPN and CDR2 is SVGIG in the germline V gene (reference sequence). This CDR3 contains 13 residues. This chain joins TRBV30 and TRBJ1-1; a weak D match, TRBD1 (6 bases). The receptor comes from a man over 45 with active or convalescent COVID-19. The sequencing sample was made of peripheral blood. The CDR3 DNA is TGTGCCTGGAGACAGGGATCGTACACTGAAGCTTTCTTT. Translating gives CAWRQGSYTEAFF. The whole variable domain, filled in from reference TRBV30 and TRBJ1-1, reads SQTIHQWPATLVQPVGSPLSLECTVEGTSNPNLYWYRQAAGRGLQLLFYSVGIGQISSEVPQNLSASRPQDRQFILSSKKLLLSDSGFYLCAWRQGSYTEAFFGQGTRLTVV.